This record covers a single T cell receptor (beta chain). This specimen comes from a study of cytomegalovirus exposure and HLA in healthy donors. The trim removed 2 bases at V and 3 bases at J, leaving 7 bases unmatched. CDR1 and CDR2 from the germline V gene are SGHNT and YENEEA. The CDR3 is 18 amino acids. The primer mix had 60 Vbeta and 13 Jbeta primers. Generated by immunoSEQ multiplex PCR, the TCRdb table keeps only in-frame clones and is missing some. The table lists fewer than 100,000 clones, about three quarters of them singletons, with around 7% in the top ten. The gene calls are TRBV11-3 and TRBJ2-3, with 14 bases that match TRBD2. Sequenced: PBMCs. The sequence came from a middle-aged man in good health and CMV-seropositive. The CDR3 DNA sequence: TGTGCCAGCAGCTTAAGGGGGACTAGCGGGAGTGTAACAGATACGCAGTATTTT. This encodes CASSLRGTSGSVTDTQYF.